One sample yielded the 25 T cell receptor beta chains listed below, sequenced in a study of T cells in women clearing cervical HPV infection. Generated by immunoSEQ multiplex PCR, the TCRdb table keeps only in-frame clones and is missing some. Here the sample table reports 39,000 or so clones. Material for sequencing was blood buffy coat. All receptors come from a woman aged 18-70 years with a cervical HPV16 infection that either progressed to CIN3+ or cleared (not recorded which).

A note on this clone: Sequencing ends 3 residues short of the CDR3 end; the germline J gene provides the rest. V and J are TRBV7-2 and TRBJ2-5, with TRBD1 identical over 7 bases. The CDR3 loop spans 15 amino acids. The germline gives CDR1 SGHTA, CDR2 FQGNSA. The junction had 7 bases not matched to a gene; V was cut back by 4 bases and J by 2 bases. Here the CDR3 reads CASSSRQGVQETQYF. The covered CDR3 bases are TGTGCCAGCAGCTCCCGACAGGGCGTACAAGAGACC.

With respect to this clone: Read data end 3 residues before the CDR3 end; the end is taken from the germline J gene. V gene TRBV7-6 combines with J gene TRBJ2-7; TRBD1 or TRBD2 may be the D gene (5 bases each). Germline values: CDR1 SGHVS, CDR2 FNYEAQ. Trimming cost V 6 bases and J 4 bases, with 16 bases left between them. The length of the CDR3 is 14 residues. The sequenced CDR3 bases are TGTGCCAGCAGTTACCAGGGAGATATTTACGAG. As protein: CASSYQGDIYE. The complete CDR3 protein is CASSYQGDIYEQYF.

Comments on this clone: Sequencing ends 3 residues short of the CDR3 end; the germline J gene provides the rest. V and J are TRBV5-4 and TRBJ1-1, with 7 bases fitting TRBD1. J lost 4 bases, V lost 4 bases, and 4 bases had no gene match. There are 13 residues in the CDR3. Germline V gene lookup returns CDR1 SGHNT and CDR2 YYREEE (reference sequence). CDR3 sequence reads: CASSRDSPTEAFF. Incomplete CDR3 DNA: TGTGCCAGCAGCCGGGACAGCCCCACTGAA.

CDR3 DNA (partial): TGTGCCAGCAGACTAAATACCCTAGATGGC. This sequence encodes CASRLNTLDG. The CDR3 as a whole reads CASRLNTLDGYTF. The J gene is TRBJ1-2, the V gene TRBV2; D remains unclear. The CDR3 end is not reached by the read, which stops 3 residues before it; the germline J gene fills it in. Deletions cut 6 bases from V and 6 bases from J, with 14 bases between. CDR1 SNHLY and CDR2 FYNNEI come from the germline V gene. The CDR3 is made up of 13 amino acids.

Remarks on this clone: The CDR3 goes on 3 residues after the read ends, and that part is filled in from the germline J gene. This sequence joins TRBV7-2 and TRBJ1-2, with TRBD1 matching over 7 bases. Germline CDR1 reads SGHTA; CDR2 reads FQGNSA. The CDR3 extends over 13 amino acids. Unmatched junction bases numbered 1, after V lost 2 bases and J lost 4 bases. The covered CDR3 bases are TGTGCCAGCAGCTTAAGGGACAGCTATGGC. It codes for CASSLRDSYG. The CDR3 in its entirety is CASSLRDSYGYTF.

As concerns this clone: The read comes to an end 3 residues before the CDR3 does, leaving the germline J gene to fill in the end. The J gene is TRBJ2-2, the V gene TRBV19; D is perhaps TRBD2 (6 bases). The V gene's germline CDR1 is LNHDA and CDR2 SQIVND (reference sequence). This CDR3 is built from 14 residues. The V and J ends lost 6 bases and 8 bases respectively, with 16 bases between them. CDR3 region: CASRPYGGEGELFF. The covered CDR3 bases are TGTGCCAGTAGACCGTACGGCGGGGAAGGGGAG.

Concerning this clone itself: The read gets to within 3 residues of the CDR3 end, and the germline J gene fills in the rest. This chain joins TRBV19 and TRBJ1-6; D not resolved. Trimming removed 7 bases from V and 9 bases from J, with 19 bases in between. This CDR3 region has 15 residues. The germline V gene has CDR1 LNHDA and CDR2 SQIVND (reference sequence). The CDR3 sequence is CASKERVLSSSPLHF. CDR3 bases read: TGTGCCAGTAAGGAGAGGGTTTTATCGAGTTCACCC. The full variable domain, with the rest looked up from reference TRBV19 and TRBJ1-6, is DGGITQSPKYLFRKEGQNVTLSCEQNLNHDAMYWYRQDPGQGLRLIYYSQIVNDFQKGDIAEGYSVSREKKESFPLTVTSAQKNPTAFYLCASKERVLSSSPLHFGNGTRLTVT.

The covered CDR3 bases are TGTGCCAGCAGCGCATCAGTGGACAGCCAGAACACTGAA. The encoded protein is CASSASVDSQNTE. The full CDR3 is CASSASVDSQNTEAFF. V is TRBV5-4 and J is TRBJ1-1, with a possible D match to TRBD1 (6 bases). The read ends 3 residues shy of where the CDR3 ends; the end is completed using the germline J gene. Trimming left V 4 bases short and J 1 base short, with 17 bases between. The CDR3 has 16 amino acids. The germline V gene has CDR1 SGHNT and CDR2 YYREEE (reference sequence).

Of note for this clone: The sequenced fragment ends 3 residues before the CDR3 boundary, so the rest is inferred from the germline J gene. The V call is TRBV18, the J call TRBJ1-1, with TRBD1 matching over 11 bases. The CDR3 is 16 amino acids. Germline CDR1 reads KGHSH; CDR2 reads LQKENI. This chain's CDR3 is CASSPGTYGTGGEAFF. The CDR3 DNA, read in part, is TGTGCCAGCTCACCGGGCACCTACGGGACAGGGGGAGAA.

Concerning this clone: The CDR3 end lies 3 residues beyond the end of the read and is filled in from the germline J gene. V usage is TRBV7-2 and J usage is TRBJ2-4; 9 nucleotides agree with TRBD1. The CDR3 is 12 residues long. The V gene's germline CDR1 is SGHTA and CDR2 FQGNSA. The CDR3 bases that were read are TGTGCCAGCAGGGACAGGGGCCTCGGT. Translated: CASRDRGLG. The CDR3, in full, reads CASRDRGLGQYF.

The CDR3 DNA, read in part, is TGCAGTGCCCAATTCAATGAAAAA. Protein product: CSAQFNEK. The full CDR3 protein is CSAQFNEKLFF. J is TRBJ1-4 and V is TRBV20-1; D not certain. The read terminates 3 residues ahead of where the CDR3 ends, so the germline J gene completes it. V lost 6 bases, J lost 5 bases, and 7 bases lay in between. Germline V gene lookup returns CDR1 DFQATT and CDR2 SNEGSKA (reference sequence). The CDR3 is 11 residues long.

The DNA read from the CDR3 is TGTGCCAGCAGCTACACAGGGGGAACTGAA. It codes for CASSYTGGTE. In full, the CDR3 reads CASSYTGGTEAFF. The V gene is TRBV14, the J gene TRBJ1-1; 8 positions match TRBD1. The CDR3 end falls 3 residues outside the read, so it is completed with the germline J gene. The CDR3 length is 13 residues. The germline V gene has CDR1 SGHDN and CDR2 FVKESK. With 5 bases clipped from V and 5 bases from J, the junction kept 4 bases outside the gene matches. The whole variable domain, filled in from reference TRBV14 and TRBJ1-1, reads EAGVTQFPSHSVIEKGQTVTLRCDPISGHDNLYWYRRVMGKEIKFLLHFVKESKQDESGMPNNRFLAERTGGTYSTLKVQPAELEDSGVYFCASSYTGGTEAFFGQGTRLTVV.

Concerning this clone: The sequence runs out 3 residues before the end of the CDR3; the remainder is reconstructed from the germline J gene. V gene TRBV11-2 combines with J gene TRBJ2-4; tentatively, D is TRBD2 (6 bases). This CDR3 comprises 15 residues. Trimming left V 0 bases short and J 6 bases short, with 12 bases between. From germline, CDR1 is SGHAT and CDR2 FQNNGV. CDR3 DNA, as far as it was read: TGTGCCAGCAGCTTAGATCCGGATAGCGGAAACATT. Its translation is CASSLDPDSGNI. The entire CDR3 is CASSLDPDSGNIQYF.

To note about this clone: The read terminates 3 residues ahead of where the CDR3 ends, so the germline J gene completes it. The same CDR3 arises from other DNA sequences in this sample as well. This chain joins TRBV7-9 and TRBJ1-3; D is unclear. This CDR3 spans 13 amino acids. Per the germline V gene, CDR1 is SEHNR and CDR2 is FQNEAQ (reference sequence). Trimming took 2 bases from V and 2 from J, leaving 4 bases between them. The CDR3 protein is CASSLTAGNTIYF. The CDR3 bases that were read are TGTGCCAGCAGCTTAACAGCTGGAAACACC.

CDR3 DNA, as far as it was read: TGTGCCAGCAGCTTAATGGGACAGGGTGCGGGTTCACCC. As protein: CASSLMGQGAGSP. The CDR3, in full, reads CASSLMGQGAGSPLHF. The rearrangement joins TRBV7-3 to TRBJ1-6; 9 bases map to TRBD1. The read terminates 3 residues before the CDR3 end, so the remaining end is supplied by the germline J gene. This CDR3 spans 16 amino acids. The germline gives CDR1 SGHTA, CDR2 FQGTGA. The V gene end was trimmed by 1 base and the J gene end by 9 bases; junction bases not matched to a gene: 7.

About this clone itself: The read finishes 3 residues shy of the CDR3 end, and the germline J gene is used to complete it. V gene TRBV7-2 combines with J gene TRBJ2-3; 15 bases match TRBD2. Germline V gene lookup returns CDR1 SGHTA and CDR2 FQGNSA. The junction had 1 base not matched to a gene; V was cut back by 0 bases and J by 3 bases. This CDR3 has 17 amino acids. CDR3 DNA (partial): TGTGCCAGCAGCTTAGCGGGACTAGCGGGAGGAACAGATACG. It encodes CASSLAGLAGGTDT. In full, the CDR3 is CASSLAGLAGGTDTQYF.

Details on this clone: The read ends 3 residues early relative to the CDR3; the germline J gene fills the gap. The gene calls are TRBV12-3 or TRBV12-4 and TRBJ2-2, with D unclear. The CDR3 covers 14 residues. V lost 6 bases, J lost 0 bases, and 8 bases lay in between. CDR3 sequence reads: CASSRTPNTGELFF. The DNA read from the CDR3 is TGTGCCAGCAGCCGCACTCCGAACACCGGGGAG.

Comments on this clone: Read data end 3 residues before the CDR3 end; the end is taken from the germline J gene. The chain carries TRBV7-9 and TRBJ2-3, with D perhaps TRBD1 (6 bases). The germline CDR1 and CDR2 sequences are SEHNR and FQNEAQ (reference sequence). This CDR3 comprises 14 residues. The CDR3 DNA, read in part, is TGTGCCAGCAGCCAGGGGTTGGCAGGAGAGACG. This translates into CASSQGLAGET. The CDR3 in its entirety is CASSQGLAGETQYF.

To note about this clone: The missing CDR3 end, 3 residues past where the read stops, is filled in from the germline J gene. The genes are TRBV19 and TRBJ2-7; possibly TRBD2 for D (6 bases). CDR1 and CDR2 (germline): LNHDA, SQIVND (reference sequence). The CDR3 loop spans 15 amino acids. V lost 3 bases and J 3 bases, leaving 15 bases between the germline ends. CDR3 in amino acids: CASSIRESGFYEQYF. CDR3 bases read: TGTGCCAGTAGTATCCGGGAGTCGGGGTTCTACGAG.

Regarding this clone: The read comes to an end 3 residues before the CDR3 does, leaving the germline J gene to fill in the end. V usage is TRBV7-9 and J usage is TRBJ1-1; TRBD1 might be the D (6 bases). CDR1 and CDR2 (germline): SEHNR, FQNEAQ (reference sequence). The CDR3 contains 13 residues. The CDR3 is CASSFRDTYGAFF. The CDR3 DNA, read in part, is TGTGCCAGCAGCTTCCGGGACACCTATGGC.

Comments on this clone: The read comes to an end 3 residues before the CDR3 does, leaving the germline J gene to fill in the end. The chain combines TRBV10-3 with TRBJ1-1; possible D gene TRBD1, 6 bases. This CDR3 contains 14 residues. Trimming shortened V by 3 bases and J by 1 base, and 9 bases separated the two germline ends. From germline, CDR1 is ENHRY and CDR2 SYGVKD. The CDR3 protein is CAISDGTPNTEAFF. CDR3 DNA, as far as it was read: TGTGCCATCAGTGATGGGACACCGAACACTGAA.

The covered CDR3 bases are TGCGCCAGCAGCTCGGACTACCTAGGTTCCTACGAG. Its protein is CASSSDYLGSYE. In full, the CDR3 reads CASSSDYLGSYEQYF. This chain joins TRBV5-1 and TRBJ2-7, with D perhaps matching TRBD2 (6 bases). The read is 3 residues too short to cover the CDR3 end, so that end is filled in from the germline J gene. CDR3 length: 15 amino acids. V gave up 3 bases and J gave up 1 base, with 14 bases separating them. Germline CDR1 reads SGHRS; CDR2 reads YFSETQ.

Of note for this clone: Read coverage stops 3 residues before the CDR3 terminus; the germline J gene supplies the remainder. The V call is TRBV5-1, the J call TRBJ2-3; TRBD1 matches at 7 bases. The CDR3 consists of 14 residues. V gave up 4 bases and J gave up 2 bases; unmatched junction bases: 4. Germline V gene sequence: CDR1 SGHRS, CDR2 YFSETQ. CDR3 sequence: CASSEGAHTDTQYF. Partial CDR3 DNA: TGCGCCAGCAGCGAGGGGGCCCACACAGATACG.

With regard to this clone: The observed sequence ends 3 residues before the CDR3 terminus, with the missing tail filled in from the germline J gene. The chain has TRBV29-1 and TRBJ2-2; maybe TRBD1 (5 bases). The V gene lost 6 bases and the J gene lost 2 bases, with 13 bases spanning the gap. Germline-derived CDR1 and CDR2 are SQVTM and ANQGSEA. The CDR3 spans 14 residues. The chain's CDR3 is CSVRTTENTGELFF. The covered CDR3 bases are TGCAGCGTCCGAACGACAGAAAACACCGGGGAG.

With respect to this clone: The missing CDR3 end, 3 residues past where the read stops, is filled in from the germline J gene. The genes are TRBV7-2 and TRBJ1-2; no reliable D call. This CDR3 contains 14 residues. CDR1 and CDR2 (germline): SGHTA, FQGNSA. The CDR3 reads CASSLPGLDYDYTF. The CDR3 DNA, read in part, is TGTGCCAGCAGCTTACCCGGATTAGACTACGAC.